The entry that follows covers one T cell receptor (beta chain) sequence. In the authors' methods: Reference gene primer amplification gave estimated nucleated cell counts. Clones were sequenced by immunoSEQ multiplex PCR, and TCRdb holds only the in-frame ones, with some missing. V and J calls and clone size follow that table, whereas D and trimming were derived from the DNA. This table holds some 200,000 clones, roughly nine tenths found once. This sample was included in a study of blood T cell repertoires in COVID-19. Study as a whole: The United States, Italy and Spain provided the acute and convalescent COVID-19 samples. Sources were T cells, B-cell-depleted T cells, or PBMCs; the material itself was cDNA or gDNA.

Germline CDR1 reads SGHRS; CDR2 reads YFSETQ. V lost 1 base and J lost 5, with 6 bases in between. The CDR3 has 13 amino acids. Sequencing was performed on PBMCs or T cells enriched from blood (not recorded which). The receptor's source is a woman under 30 who had recovered from COVID-19. The V gene is TRBV5-1, the J gene TRBJ2-2, with D possibly being TRBD1 (5 bases). CDR3 in DNA: TGCGCCAGCAGCTTGTACAGGACCGGGGAGCTGTTTTTT. Translated, it gives CASSLYRTGELFF.